These 4 T cell receptor beta chains came from one sample sequenced in a study of cytomegalovirus exposure and HLA in healthy donors. PCR was performed using 60 Vbeta and 13 Jbeta primers. Libraries were prepared by immunoSEQ multiplex PCR; TCRdb keeps only in-frame clonotypes and omits some of them. The sample holds approximately 150,000 clones, more than 60% seen once. Sequenced material: PBMCs. The source of these receptors is a human donor in good health.

A single count supports this clone. This chain links TRBV19 with TRBJ1-5; perhaps TRBD1 as D (6 bases). Trimming removed 5 bases from V and 9 bases from J, with 20 bases in between. This CDR3 region has 15 residues. The V gene's germline CDR1 is LNHDA and CDR2 SQIVND (reference sequence). DNA of the CDR3: TGTGCCAGTAGTCGTTCCGGGACACCATATCGGCCCCAGCATTTT. Translated, it gives CASSRSGTPYRPQHF. Full variable domain (outside the CDR3, taken from reference TRBV19 and TRBJ1-5): DGGITQSPKYLFRKEGQNVTLSCEQNLNHDAMYWYRQDPGQGLRLIYYSQIVNDFQKGDIAEGYSVSREKKESFPLTVTSAQKNPTAFYLCASSRSGTPYRPQHFGDGTRLSIL.

The rearrangement uses TRBV7-6 and TRBJ2-7, with D unclear. The ends were cut back, 1 base at V and 7 bases at J, with 20 bases in the middle. The length of the CDR3 is 16 residues. In germline, CDR1 is SGHVS, CDR2 FNYEAQ. Here the CDR3 reads CASSLGPRLRENEQYF. The CDR3 DNA reads TGTGCCAGCAGCTTAGGTCCGAGACTCCGAGAAAATGAGCAGTACTTC. Supplemented by reference TRBV7-6 and TRBJ2-7, the full variable domain reads GAGVSQSPRYKVTKRGQDVALRCDPISGHVSLYWYRQALGQGPEFLTYFNYEAQQDKSGLPNDRFSAERPEGSISTLTIQRTEQRDSAMYRCASSLGPRLRENEQYFGPGTRLTVT.

This clone was picked up a small number of times. The J gene is TRBJ1-2, the V gene TRBV5-1, with TRBD1 identical over 8 bases. CDR1 SGHRS and CDR2 YFSETQ come from the germline V gene. With V trimmed by 4 bases and J by 7 bases, 9 bases remained unmatched. The CDR3 is 14 amino acids. The CDR3: CASSPDRDWAGYTF. CDR3 in DNA: TGCGCCAGCAGCCCGGACAGGGATTGGGCTGGCTACACCTTC.

V is TRBV5-1 and J is TRBJ2-7, with 7 bases lining up with TRBD1. Germline V gene lookup returns CDR1 SGHRS and CDR2 YFSETQ. Germline trimming cut 4 bases from V and 3 bases from J; bases unmatched to any gene: 7. The CDR3 extends over 14 amino acids. CDR3 bases: TGCGCCAGCAGCAGGGGACAGACTATCTACGAGCAGTACTTC. It specifies CASSRGQTIYEQYF. The full variable domain, completed using reference TRBV5-1 and TRBJ2-7, is KAGVTQTPRYLIKTRGQQVTLSCSPISGHRSVSWYQQTPGQGLQFLFEYFSETQRNKGNFPGRFSGRQFSNSRSEMNVSTLELGDSALYLCASSRGQTIYEQYFGPGTRLTVT.